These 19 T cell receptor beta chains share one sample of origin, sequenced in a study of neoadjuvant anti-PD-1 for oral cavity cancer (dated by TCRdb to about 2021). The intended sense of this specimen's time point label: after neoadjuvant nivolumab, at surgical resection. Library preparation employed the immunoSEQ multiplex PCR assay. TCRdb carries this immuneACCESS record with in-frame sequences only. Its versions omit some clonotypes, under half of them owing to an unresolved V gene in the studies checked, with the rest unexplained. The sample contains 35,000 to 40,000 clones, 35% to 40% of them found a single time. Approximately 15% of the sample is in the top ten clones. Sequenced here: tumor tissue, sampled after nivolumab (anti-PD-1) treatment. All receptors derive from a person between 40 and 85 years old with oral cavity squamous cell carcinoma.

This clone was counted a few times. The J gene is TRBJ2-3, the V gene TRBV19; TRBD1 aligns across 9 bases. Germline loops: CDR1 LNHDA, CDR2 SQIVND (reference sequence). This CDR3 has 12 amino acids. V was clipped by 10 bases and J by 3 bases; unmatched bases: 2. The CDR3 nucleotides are TGTGCCACCGGGACAGGGACAGATACGCAGTATTTT. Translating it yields CATGTGTDTQYF.

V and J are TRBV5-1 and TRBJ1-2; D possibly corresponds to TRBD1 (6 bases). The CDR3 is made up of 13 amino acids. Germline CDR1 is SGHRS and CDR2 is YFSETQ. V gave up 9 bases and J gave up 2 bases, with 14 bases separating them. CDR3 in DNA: TGCGCCACGAGGGCAGGGGAGAACTATGGCTACACCTTC. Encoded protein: CATRAGENYGYTF.

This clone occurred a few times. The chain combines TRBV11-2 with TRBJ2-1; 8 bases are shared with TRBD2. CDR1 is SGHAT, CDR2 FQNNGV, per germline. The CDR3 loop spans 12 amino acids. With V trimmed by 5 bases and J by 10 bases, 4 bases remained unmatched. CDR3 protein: CASSHERGEQFF. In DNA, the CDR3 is TGTGCCAGCAGCCACGAGCGGGGGGAGCAGTTCTTC.

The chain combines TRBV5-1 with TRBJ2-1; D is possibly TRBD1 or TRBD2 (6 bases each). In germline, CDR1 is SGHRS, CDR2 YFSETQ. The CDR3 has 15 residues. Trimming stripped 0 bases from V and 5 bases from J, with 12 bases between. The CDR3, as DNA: TGCGCCAGCAGCTTGGATGGGGGGCGGAACAATGAGCAGTTCTTC. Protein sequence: CASSLDGGRNNEQFF.

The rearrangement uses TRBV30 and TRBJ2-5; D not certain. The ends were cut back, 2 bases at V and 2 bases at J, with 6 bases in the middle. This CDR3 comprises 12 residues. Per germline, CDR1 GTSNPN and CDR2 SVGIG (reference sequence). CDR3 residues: CAWSSWQETQYF. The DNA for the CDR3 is TGTGCCTGGAGTTCGTGGCAAGAGACCCAGTACTTC.

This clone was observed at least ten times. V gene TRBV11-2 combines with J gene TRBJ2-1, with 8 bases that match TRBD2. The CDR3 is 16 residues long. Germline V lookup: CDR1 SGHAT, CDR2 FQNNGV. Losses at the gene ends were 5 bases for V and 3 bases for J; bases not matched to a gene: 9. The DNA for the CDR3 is TGTGCCAGCAGCCCAGCTTTGCTAGCGGGCTACAATGAGCAGTTCTTC. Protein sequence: CASSPALLAGYNEQFF.

The CDR3 DNA reads TGTGCCAGCAGTTACCCTTCGGGGGGCGAGCAGTACTTC. Protein: CASSYPSGGEQYF. The J gene is TRBJ2-7, the V gene TRBV6-5; 7 bases agree with TRBD2. This CDR3 is built from 13 residues. The germline V gene has CDR1 MNHEY and CDR2 SVGAGI. Trimming cost V 2 bases and J 6 bases; bases outside gene matches: 4.

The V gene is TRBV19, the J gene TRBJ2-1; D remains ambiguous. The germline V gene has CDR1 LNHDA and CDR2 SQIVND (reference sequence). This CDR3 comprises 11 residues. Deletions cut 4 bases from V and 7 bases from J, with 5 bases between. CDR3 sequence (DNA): TGTGCCAGTAGTAAGGTTAATGAGCAGTTCTTC. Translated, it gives CASSKVNEQFF.

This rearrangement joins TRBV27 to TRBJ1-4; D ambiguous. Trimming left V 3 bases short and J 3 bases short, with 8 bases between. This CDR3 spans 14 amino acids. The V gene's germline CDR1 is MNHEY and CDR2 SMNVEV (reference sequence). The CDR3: CASSFGRPNEKLFF. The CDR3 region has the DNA TGTGCCAGCAGTTTTGGCAGACCTAATGAAAAACTGTTTTTT.

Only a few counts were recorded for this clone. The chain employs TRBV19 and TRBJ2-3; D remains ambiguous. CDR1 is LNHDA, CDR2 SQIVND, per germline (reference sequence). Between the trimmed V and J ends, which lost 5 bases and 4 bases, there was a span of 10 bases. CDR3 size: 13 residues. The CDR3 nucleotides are TGTGCCAGTAGTGACTTGAAGGCAGATACGCAGTATTTT. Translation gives CASSDLKADTQYF.

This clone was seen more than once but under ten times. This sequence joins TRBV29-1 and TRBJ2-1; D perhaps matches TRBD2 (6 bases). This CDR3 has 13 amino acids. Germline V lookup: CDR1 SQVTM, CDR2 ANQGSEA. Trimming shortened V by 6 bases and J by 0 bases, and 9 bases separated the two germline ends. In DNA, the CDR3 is TGCAGCGTGGTGACTAGCTCCTACAATGAGCAGTTCTTC. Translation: CSVVTSSYNEQFF.

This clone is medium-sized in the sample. CDR3: CASSLAVGSSYNEQFF. The CDR3 nucleotides read TGTGCCAGCAGCTTAGCGGTCGGGAGCTCCTACAATGAGCAGTTCTTC. The chain uses TRBV7-9 and TRBJ2-1; D may be TRBD2 (6 bases). In germline, CDR1 is SEHNR, CDR2 FQNEAQ (reference sequence). This CDR3 contains 16 residues. Trimming pared 0 bases from V and 0 bases from J, leaving 9 bases between.

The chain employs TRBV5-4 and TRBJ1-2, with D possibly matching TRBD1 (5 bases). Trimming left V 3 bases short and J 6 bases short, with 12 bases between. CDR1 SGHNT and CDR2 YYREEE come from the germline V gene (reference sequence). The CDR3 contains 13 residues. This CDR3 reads CASSSQGQDGYTF. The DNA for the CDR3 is TGTGCCAGCAGCTCCCAGGGCCAGGATGGCTACACCTTC.

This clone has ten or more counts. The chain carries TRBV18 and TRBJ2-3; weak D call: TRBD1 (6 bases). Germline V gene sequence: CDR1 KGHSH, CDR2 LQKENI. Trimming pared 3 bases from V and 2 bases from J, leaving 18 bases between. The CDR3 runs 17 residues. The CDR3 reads CASSPLGQNRNTDTQYF. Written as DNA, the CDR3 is TGTGCCAGCTCACCCCTCGGACAGAACCGAAACACAGATACGCAGTATTTT.

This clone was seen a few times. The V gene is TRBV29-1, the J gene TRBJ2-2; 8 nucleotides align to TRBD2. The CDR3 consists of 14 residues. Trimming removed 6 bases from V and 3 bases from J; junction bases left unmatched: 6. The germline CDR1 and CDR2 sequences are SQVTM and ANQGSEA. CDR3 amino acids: CSVGGGRDTGELFF. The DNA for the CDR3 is TGCAGCGTCGGGGGGGGTCGCGACACCGGGGAGCTGTTTTTT.

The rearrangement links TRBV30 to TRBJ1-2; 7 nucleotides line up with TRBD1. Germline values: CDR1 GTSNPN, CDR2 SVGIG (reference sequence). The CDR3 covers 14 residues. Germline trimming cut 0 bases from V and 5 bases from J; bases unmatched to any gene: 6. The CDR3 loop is CAWSVLPGGYGYTF. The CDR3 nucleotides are TGTGCCTGGAGTGTATTGCCAGGGGGGTATGGCTACACCTTC.

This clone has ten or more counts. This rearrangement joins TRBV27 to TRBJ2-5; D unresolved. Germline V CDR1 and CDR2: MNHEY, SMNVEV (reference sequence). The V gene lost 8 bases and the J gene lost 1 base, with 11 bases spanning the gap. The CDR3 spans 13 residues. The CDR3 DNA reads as TGTGCCAGCGGGGATCAATTCCAAGAGACCCAGTACTTC. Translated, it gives CASGDQFQETQYF.

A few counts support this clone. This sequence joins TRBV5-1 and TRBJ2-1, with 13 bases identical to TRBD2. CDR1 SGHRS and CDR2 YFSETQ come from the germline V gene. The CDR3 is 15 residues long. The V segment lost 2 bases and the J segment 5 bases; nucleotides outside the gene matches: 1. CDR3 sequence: CASSLLAGGNNEQFF. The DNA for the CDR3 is TGCGCCAGCAGCTTACTAGCGGGAGGGAACAATGAGCAGTTCTTC. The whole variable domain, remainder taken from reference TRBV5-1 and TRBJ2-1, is KAGVTQTPRYLIKTRGQQVTLSCSPISGHRSVSWYQQTPGQGLQFLFEYFSETQRNKGNFPGRFSGRQFSNSRSEMNVSTLELGDSALYLCASSLLAGGNNEQFFGPGTRLTVL.

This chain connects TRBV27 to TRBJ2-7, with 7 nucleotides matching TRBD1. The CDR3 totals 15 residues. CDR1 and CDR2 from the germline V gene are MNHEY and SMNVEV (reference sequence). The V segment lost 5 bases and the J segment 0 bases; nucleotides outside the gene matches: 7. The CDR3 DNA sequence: TGTGCCAGCAGTCCACAGGGGATGAGCTCCTACGAGCAGTACTTC. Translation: CASSPQGMSSYEQYF.